This T cell receptor (beta chain) is drawn from a study of Tregs in tolerant kidney transplant recipients. Clones were sequenced by immunoSEQ multiplex PCR, and TCRdb holds only the in-frame ones, with some missing. The sample table sets out 30,000 or so clones. The CDR3 has 15 amino acids. Germline V lookup: CDR1 GTSNPN, CDR2 SVGIG (reference sequence). With 5 bases clipped from V and 7 bases from J, the junction kept 7 bases outside the gene matches. In regard to this clone: Its specificity is unknown. The CDR3 goes on 3 residues after the read ends, and that part is filled in from the germline J gene.

Study-wide findings and caveats: No direct test of biological reproducibility was done here. For some patients, primers changed over time, blocking nucleotide-level comparison.

Here the sequenced sample was CD8+ T cells from blood, taken before the transplant. This chain uses TRBV30 with TRBJ2-2, with 13 bases fitting TRBD2. This clonotype was sampled from a human donor who received a combined kidney and bone marrow transplant. The CDR3 DNA, read in part, is TGTGCCTGGCACGGACTAGCGGGAGAGGTCGGGGAG. Translating it yields CAWHGLAGEVGE. Given in full, the CDR3 is CAWHGLAGEVGELFF.